These T cell receptor beta chains were read from a single sample in a study of neoadjuvant anti-PD-1 for oral cavity cancer. Sequencing used immunoSEQ multiplex PCR; TCRdb keeps in-frame clones, though not all of them. Altogether about 68,000 clones are present, around 83% being singletons, with the ten largest covering roughly 3.4%. Here the sequenced sample was PBMCs, taken after nivolumab (anti-PD-1) treatment. These TCRs come from a person aged 35-79 years with oral cavity squamous cell carcinoma. CDR3s include the opening cysteine and the closing phenylalanine or tryptophan. D genes are given only for firm matches. Size is omitted from some rows. Given values are once, few, many or a class for expanded clones.

size,V,J,D,CDR3,DNA
NA,TRBV25-1,TRBJ2-1,TRBD2,CASSHISSGGYNEQFF,TGTGCCAGCAGTCACATATCTAGCGGGGGATACAATGAGCAGTTCTTC
once,TRBV5-1,TRBJ2-3,NA,CASSPTLGRFRDTQYF,TGCGCCAGCAGCCCCACCCTAGGGAGATTTAGGGATACGCAGTATTTT
NA,TRBV29-1,TRBJ2-7,TRBD1,CSVPSQGIGSYEQYF,TGCAGCGTTCCCTCACAGGGGATAGGCTCCTACGAGCAGTACTTC
NA,TRBV10-3,TRBJ1-4,NA,CAIKGGTDNEKLFF,TGTGCCATCAAGGGTGGAACAGATAATGAAAAACTGTTTTTT
NA,TRBV7-9,TRBJ2-1,NA,CASSLGDLTNEQFF,TGTGCCAGCAGCTTAGGTGACTTGACCAATGAGCAGTTCTTC
NA,TRBV2,TRBJ2-5,TRBD1,CASTLRGDRGRTETQYF,TGTGCCAGCACTCTACGCGGAGACAGGGGGCGGACAGAGACCCAGTACTTC
NA,TRBV29-1,TRBJ1-1,NA,CSVEDTNTEAFF,TGCAGCGTTGAGGACACGAACACTGAAGCTTTCTTT
NA,TRBV7-9,TRBJ2-7,NA,CASSYSGYEQYF,TGTGCCAGCAGCTATTCAGGGTACGAGCAGTACTTC
NA,TRBV11-2,TRBJ2-3,NA,CASSLEFQGTDTQYF,TGTGCCAGCAGCTTGGAGTTCCAAGGCACAGATACGCAGTATTTT
NA,TRBV30,TRBJ1-2,NA,CAWSEAGLRGYTF,TGTGCCTGGAGCGAAGCAGGGCTGCGCGGCTACACCTTC
NA,TRBV5-6,TRBJ2-2,NA,CASSDGTEKLFF,TGTGCCAGCAGCGACGGGACGGAAAAGCTGTTTTTT
NA,TRBV5-6,TRBJ2-4,NA,CASSLRTGNLGLAKNIQYF,TGTGCCAGCAGCTTGCGCACAGGGAATTTGGGGTTAGCCAAAAACATTCAGTACTTC
NA,TRBV7-9,TRBJ2-1,TRBD1,CASRTGREQFF,TGTGCCAGCAGGACAGGGCGGGAGCAGTTCTTC
NA,TRBV2,TRBJ2-5,NA,CASSLQETQYF,TGTGCCAGCAGTCTGCAAGAGACCCAGTACTTC
NA,TRBV6-1,TRBJ2-7,NA,CASGIRRDPEQYF,TGTGCCAGCGGGATCCGGCGGGACCCAGAGCAGTACTTC
NA,TRBV5-1,TRBJ1-3,NA,CASSLESGAAGNTIYF,TGCGCCAGCAGCTTGGAATCCGGGGCGGCTGGAAACACCATATATTTT
NA,TRBV9,TRBJ2-3,TRBD2,CASSVGLAGGSMTDTQYF,TGTGCCAGCAGCGTAGGACTAGCGGGAGGGTCGATGACAGATACGCAGTATTTT
NA,TRBV29-1,TRBJ1-1,NA,CSVFPGAGNTEAFF,TGCAGCGTTTTCCCGGGGGCAGGGAACACTGAAGCTTTCTTT
NA,TRBV7-9,TRBJ2-7,NA,CASSLKDPSDREQYF,TGTGCCAGCAGCTTAAAAGACCCCAGTGACCGGGAGCAGTACTTC
NA,TRBV30,TRBJ2-3,TRBD2,CAWGLAGGAGTDTQYF,TGTGCCTGGGGACTAGCGGGAGGGGCTGGCACAGATACGCAGTATTTT
NA,TRBV25-1,TRBJ1-1,NA,CASSVQGPTEAFF,TGTGCCAGCAGTGTACAGGGTCCCACTGAAGCTTTCTTT
few,TRBV10-3,TRBJ1-5,NA,CAISAAQRDQPQHF,TGTGCCATCAGTGCAGCCCAGAGGGATCAGCCCCAGCATTTT
NA,TRBV2,TRBJ1-1,NA,CASLPGRGKVGGTEAFF,TGTGCCAGCTTACCCGGACGGGGTAAGGTGGGGGGCACTGAAGCTTTCTTT
NA,TRBV11-2,TRBJ1-4,NA,CASSSQRLNEKLFF,TGTGCCAGCAGCTCTCAAAGACTGAATGAAAAACTGTTTTTT
few,TRBV6-4,TRBJ2-1,NA,CASSLEGEGEQFF,TGTGCCAGCAGTTTGGAAGGGGAAGGTGAGCAGTTCTTC
NA,TRBV28,TRBJ2-6,TRBD2,CASSPPSGGGGEGANVLTF,TGTGCCAGCAGTCCACCCTCGGGAGGGGGGGGAGAAGGGGCCAACGTCCTGACTTTC
NA,TRBV6-5,TRBJ2-7,TRBD2,CASSYSSGRVHEQYF,TGTGCCAGCAGTTACTCTAGCGGGAGAGTCCACGAGCAGTACTTC
NA,TRBV18,TRBJ1-1,TRBD1,CASSPRAGGLNTEAFF,TGTGCCAGCTCACCACGGGCAGGGGGCTTGAACACTGAAGCTTTCTTT
once,TRBV2,TRBJ2-7,TRBD1,CASSTDRTTYEQYF,TGTGCCAGCAGTACGGACAGGACAACCTACGAGCAGTACTTC
few,TRBV19,TRBJ2-1,TRBD2,CASSELAGGDNEQFF,TGTGCCAGTAGTGAACTAGCGGGAGGTGACAATGAGCAGTTCTTC
NA,TRBV7-9,TRBJ2-5,TRBD1,CASSSPHGTGYLSATQYF,TGTGCCAGCAGCTCCCCCCACGGGACAGGGTATCTTTCGGCGACCCAGTACTTC
NA,TRBV11-1,TRBJ1-1,TRBD1,CASSPRPGTVMNTEAFF,TGTGCCAGCAGCCCTCGTCCCGGGACAGTTATGAACACTGAAGCTTTCTTT
NA,TRBV2,TRBJ1-2,TRBD1,CASTDRGYGYTF,TGTGCCAGCACCGACAGGGGGTATGGCTACACCTTC
NA,TRBV2,TRBJ2-7,TRBD1,CASSTERQGVPYF,TGTGCCAGCAGTACGGAGAGACAGGGGGTTCCGTACTTC
NA,TRBV7-6,TRBJ1-1,TRBD1,CASSPMDRGVRTEAFF,TGTGCCAGCAGCCCCATGGACAGGGGGGTACGGACTGAAGCTTTCTTT
NA,TRBV28,TRBJ2-7,NA,CASSLDYEQYF,TGTGCCAGCAGTCTAGATTACGAGCAGTACTTC
NA,TRBV5-1,TRBJ2-1,TRBD2,CASSSLTSGGNEQFF,TGCGCCAGCAGCTCATTGACTAGCGGGGGGAATGAGCAGTTCTTC
NA,TRBV19,TRBJ1-5,TRBD1,CASSIGGQGTLSNQPQHF,TGTGCCAGTAGTATCGGTGGACAGGGTACACTTAGCAATCAGCCCCAGCATTTT
NA,TRBV4-2,TRBJ2-1,TRBD2,CASSQGSSGRVDEQFF,TGTGCCAGCAGCCAAGGGTCTAGCGGGAGGGTGGATGAGCAGTTCTTC
NA,TRBV6-5,TRBJ2-7,TRBD1,CASSYIQGPYEQYF,TGTGCCAGCAGTTATATACAGGGGCCCTACGAGCAGTACTTC
NA,TRBV6-5,TRBJ1-2,NA,CASSYFRGGYGYTF,TGTGCCAGCAGTTACTTTCGGGGTGGCTATGGCTACACCTTC
NA,TRBV29-1,TRBJ2-1,TRBD1,CSVLGTGYNEQFF,TGCAGCGTCTTGGGGACAGGTTACAATGAGCAGTTCTTC
NA,TRBV14,TRBJ2-7,TRBD2,CASSVSGTSSEQYF,TGTGCCAGCAGCGTATCCGGGACTAGCTCCGAGCAGTACTTC
NA,TRBV5-1,TRBJ1-1,TRBD1,CASSLRGQGPGNTEAFF,TGCGCCAGCAGCTTGAGAGGACAGGGGCCTGGGAACACTGAAGCTTTCTTT
NA,TRBV10-2,TRBJ2-7,TRBD2,CASSDDRREGLEQYF,TGCGCCAGCAGTGACGACAGGCGGGAGGGCCTCGAGCAGTACTTC
NA,TRBV5-1,TRBJ2-7,TRBD1,CASSSGTGGSASSYEQYF,TGCGCCAGCAGCTCCGGGACAGGGGGTTCTGCCAGCTCCTACGAGCAGTACTTC
NA,TRBV2,TRBJ1-5,NA,CASSEALQGSNQPQHF,TGTGCCAGCAGTGAAGCGCTTCAGGGTAGCAATCAGCCCCAGCATTTT
NA,TRBV4-2,TRBJ2-1,NA,CASSQATGVDEQFF,TGTGCCAGCAGCCAAGCCACGGGGGTGGATGAGCAGTTCTTC
few,TRBV5-6,TRBJ2-2,NA,CASSLLSVVNTGELFF,TGTGCCAGCAGCTTGCTTTCGGTAGTTAACACCGGGGAGCTGTTTTTT
NA,TRBV5-1,TRBJ2-7,NA,CASSLDRAYEQYF,TGCGCCAGCAGCTTGGACAGGGCGTACGAGCAGTACTTC
NA,TRBV6-1,TRBJ1-5,NA,CASSERGTPSNQPQHF,TGTGCCAGCAGTGAAAGGGGGACACCGAGCAATCAGCCCCAGCATTTT
NA,TRBV6-6,TRBJ2-7,NA,CASSYSAGDEQYF,TGTGCCAGCAGTTACTCTGCAGGGGACGAGCAGTACTTC
NA,TRBV11-2,TRBJ2-1,TRBD1,CASSPGQGRNEQFF,TGTGCCAGCAGCCCCGGACAGGGACGAAATGAGCAGTTCTTC
NA,TRBV10-1,TRBJ2-3,TRBD2,CASSDGGGIDTQYF,TGCGCCAGCAGTGATGGGGGAGGGATAGATACGCAGTATTTT
NA,TRBV5-1,TRBJ2-7,TRBD2,CASSLGTSAQGEQYF,TGCGCCAGCAGCTTGGGGACTAGCGCCCAAGGGGAGCAGTACTTC
NA,TRBV5-1,TRBJ2-7,TRBD1,CASSNRQGFDEQYF,TGCGCCAGCAGCAACCGACAGGGCTTCGACGAGCAGTACTTC
once,TRBV28,TRBJ1-5,NA,CATNRDYGNQPQHF,TGTGCCACCAACAGGGATTACGGCAATCAGCCCCAGCATTTT